This T cell receptor beta chain comes out of a study of cytomegalovirus exposure and HLA in healthy donors. Primers included in the PCR were 60 Vbeta and 13 Jbeta primers. The protocol was immunoSEQ multiplex PCR, while the TCRdb copy is restricted to in-frame clones and leaves out a portion. Among some 190,000 clones listed, about four fifths were seen once. The CDR3 is 17 residues long. Trimming removed 0 bases at V and 0 bases at J, with 15 bases between. Germline assignment: CDR1 SGHNT and CDR2 YYREEE (reference sequence). This cohort consisted of healthy bone marrow donors. Remarks on this clone: Its antigen is undetermined.

General observations from the study: A previous analysis found most TCR beta V segments productive roughly 87% or roughly 30% of the time. Reportedly, fewer N-insertions than the roughly 600-donor mean appeared in an Asian-associated ancestry cluster in a later analysis.

The rearrangement links TRBV5-4 to TRBJ1-1; D unclear. The sample consisted of PBMCs. The sequence came from a man younger than 35 in good health and CMV-seronegative. DNA for the CDR3: TGTGCCAGCAGCTTGGATCTTCCTAGCTGGGTGAACACTGAAGCTTTCTTT. Translated, it gives CASSLDLPSWVNTEAFF.